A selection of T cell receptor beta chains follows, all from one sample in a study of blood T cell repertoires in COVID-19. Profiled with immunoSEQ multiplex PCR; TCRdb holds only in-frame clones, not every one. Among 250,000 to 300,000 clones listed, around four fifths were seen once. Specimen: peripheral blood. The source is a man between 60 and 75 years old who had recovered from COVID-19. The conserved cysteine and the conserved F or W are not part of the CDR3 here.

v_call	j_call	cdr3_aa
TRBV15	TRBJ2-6	ATSSNRGGANVLT
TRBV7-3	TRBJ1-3	ASSPHSPTGNTIY
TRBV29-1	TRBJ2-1	SGGGGQGAGEQF
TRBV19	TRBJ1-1	ASSTVRENTEAF
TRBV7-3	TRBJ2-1	ASSPTSGGYNEQF
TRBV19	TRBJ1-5	ASSNRGDLQPQH
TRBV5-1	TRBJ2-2	ASSLGDNTGELF
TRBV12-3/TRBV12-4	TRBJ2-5	ASSFQPGETQY
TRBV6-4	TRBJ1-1	ASRQGWMNTEAF
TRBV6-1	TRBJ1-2	ASSEPGGGYGYT
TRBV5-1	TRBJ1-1	ASTPTGVNTEAF
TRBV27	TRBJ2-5	ASSLISAGGQETQY
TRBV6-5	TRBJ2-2	ATSSNRGLSGELF
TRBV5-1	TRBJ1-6	ASSLAGQGYSPLH
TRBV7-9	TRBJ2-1	ASSFSQGGNEQF
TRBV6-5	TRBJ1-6	ASSISQNNSPLH
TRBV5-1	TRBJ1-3	ASSLHSSGNTIY
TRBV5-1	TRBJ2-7	ASSRTGTGEQY
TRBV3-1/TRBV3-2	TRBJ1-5	ASRAGLGQPQH
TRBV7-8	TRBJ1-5	ASSLRSGGNQPQH
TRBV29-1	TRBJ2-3	SVAPGTRSPSTDTQY
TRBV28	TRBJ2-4	GCGWILAKNIQY
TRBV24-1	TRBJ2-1	ATSDFIRGNEQF
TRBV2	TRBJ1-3	ASRAQGAAGNTIY
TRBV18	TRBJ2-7	ASSPGPAAYEQY
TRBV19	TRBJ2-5	ANQVRGRGLATQY
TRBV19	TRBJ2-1	ASSIWGGVNNEQF
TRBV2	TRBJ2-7	ASSQPGLPTYEQY
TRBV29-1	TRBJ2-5	SVESLAGETQY
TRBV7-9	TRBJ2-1	ASSLVLGAVYNEQF
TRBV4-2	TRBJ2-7	ASSQDLGGLAGIYEQY
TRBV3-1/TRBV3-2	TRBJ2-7	ASSPRDRSYEQY
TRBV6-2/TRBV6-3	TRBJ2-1	ASSYWGRGANEQF
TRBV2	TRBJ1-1	ASRKQGADTEAF
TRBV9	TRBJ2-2	ASSVQAGHTGELF
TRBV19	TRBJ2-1	ASSRLAGTPTGSNEQF